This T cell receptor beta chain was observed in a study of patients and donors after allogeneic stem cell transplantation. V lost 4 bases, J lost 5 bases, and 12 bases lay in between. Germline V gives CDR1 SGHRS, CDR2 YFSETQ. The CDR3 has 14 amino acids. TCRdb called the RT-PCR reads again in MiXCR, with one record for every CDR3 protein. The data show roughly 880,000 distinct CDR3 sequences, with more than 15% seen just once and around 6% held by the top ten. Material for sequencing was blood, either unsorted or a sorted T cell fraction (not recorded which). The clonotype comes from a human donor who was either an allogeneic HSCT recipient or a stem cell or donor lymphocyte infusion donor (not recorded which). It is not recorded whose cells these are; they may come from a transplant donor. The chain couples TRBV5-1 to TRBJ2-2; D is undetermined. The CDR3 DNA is TGCGCCAGCAGCGTAGGACGTGGGACCGGGGAGCTGTTTTTT. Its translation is CASSVGRGTGELFF.